The 27 T cell receptor beta chains in this list originate from one sample, sequenced in a study of T cell responses to AZD1222 COVID-19 vaccine (dated by TCRdb to the early 2020s). The library was produced with the immunoSEQ multiplex PCR assay. TCRdb provides this immuneACCESS table in a form limited to in-frame rearrangements. Some clones are lacking; in checked studies, under half of them reflect an unresolved V gene, and why the rest are absent is not known. The sample table contains about 190,000 clones; only one count was recorded for roughly 93% of them. The top ten constitute 0.99% of the sample. The time point label, as the study defines it: baseline before first vaccination. Sequenced material: peripheral blood, taken on day 0 of AZD1222 vaccination. The receptors originated from an adult in good health.

This clone was picked up one time. The chain has TRBV7-2 and TRBJ1-4, with TRBD1 matching over 7 bases. Looked up from germline, CDR1 is SGHTA and CDR2 is FQGNSA. The CDR3 spans 15 residues. J gave up 7 bases and V 1 base, and 6 bases lay outside the gene matches. The CDR3 is CASSLGDRQGEKLFF. Written as DNA, the CDR3 is TGTGCCAGCAGCTTAGGGGACAGACAGGGTGAAAAACTGTTTTTT.

This rearrangement joins TRBV27 to TRBJ2-7; 7 bases line up with TRBD2. Germline CDR1 reads MNHEY; CDR2 reads SMNVEV (reference sequence). The ends lost 5 bases at V and 0 bases at J; junction bases unmatched: 13. CDR3 length: 17 amino acids. CDR3 region: CASSPLGEGLISYEQYF. The CDR3 DNA is TGTGCCAGCAGTCCTTTAGGGGAGGGATTGATCTCCTACGAGCAGTACTTC.

This clone came up once. V usage is TRBV5-1 and J usage is TRBJ2-1, with TRBD2 matching 10 bases. The V segment lost 2 bases and the J segment 1 base; nucleotides outside the gene matches: 6. The length of the CDR3 is 17 residues. Per the germline V gene, CDR1 is SGHRS and CDR2 is YFSETQ. The CDR3 loop is CASSFYSTSGSYNEQFF. Written as DNA, the CDR3 is TGCGCCAGCAGCTTCTATTCGACTAGCGGGTCCTACAATGAGCAGTTCTTC. The full variable domain, in which reference TRBV5-1 and TRBJ2-1 provide the parts outside the CDR3, is KAGVTQTPRYLIKTRGQQVTLSCSPISGHRSVSWYQQTPGQGLQFLFEYFSETQRNKGNFPGRFSGRQFSNSRSEMNVSTLELGDSALYLCASSFYSTSGSYNEQFFGPGTRLTVL.

J is TRBJ1-2 and V is TRBV9; D remains ambiguous. The V gene lost 4 bases and the J gene lost 5 bases, with 21 bases spanning the gap. This CDR3 has 16 amino acids. From germline, CDR1 is SGDLS and CDR2 YYNGEE. For the CDR3, the DNA is TGTGCCAGCAGCATAGAGGGAATCCCAAAGGAGTATGGCTACACCTTC. It codes for CASSIEGIPKEYGYTF.

CDR3 protein: CASSTGQGSNQPQHF. Here the CDR3 DNA reads TGCGCCAGCAGCACGGGACAGGGTAGCAATCAGCCCCAGCATTTT. The chain has TRBV5-1 and TRBJ1-5; 9 nucleotides line up with TRBD1. The CDR3 loop spans 15 amino acids. Per germline, CDR1 SGHRS and CDR2 YFSETQ. The V segment lost 4 bases and the J segment 0 bases; nucleotides outside the gene matches: 2.

The chain recombines TRBV6-2 or TRBV6-3 with TRBJ2-7; D uncertain. The CDR3 has 12 residues. Looked up from germline, CDR1 is MNHEY and CDR2 is SVGEGT. Trimming left V 4 bases short and J 0 bases short, with 4 bases between. CDR3 in amino acids: CASSSPSYEQYF. The DNA of the CDR3 is TGTGCCAGCAGTTCCCCCTCCTACGAGCAGTACTTC.

This chain uses TRBV19 with TRBJ2-6; possibly TRBD1 for D (6 bases). The CDR3 consists of 18 residues. Germline assignment: CDR1 LNHDA and CDR2 SQIVND (reference sequence). V was shortened by 7 bases and J by 3 bases, with 22 bases between the two germline ends. CDR3 bases: TGTGCCAGTACCCCACAGGGACCTTTCTCTTTTGGGGCCAACGTCCTGACTTTC. This encodes CASTPQGPFSFGANVLTF.

The chain uses TRBV6-1 and TRBJ2-2; D call uncertain. Germline values: CDR1 MNHNS, CDR2 SASEGT. V dropped 1 base and J dropped 7 bases, with 4 bases sitting between them. This CDR3 comprises 12 residues. The CDR3: CASSEVIGELFF. The DNA for the CDR3 is TGTGCCAGCAGTGAAGTAATCGGGGAGCTGTTTTTT.

V usage is TRBV28 and J usage is TRBJ2-3; 10 positions agree with TRBD2. The V gene's germline CDR1 is MDHEN and CDR2 SYDVKM. The J segment lost 9 bases and the V segment lost 3 bases, leaving 9 bases of the junction unmatched. The CDR3 contains 15 residues. The CDR3 reads CASSFHIAGGGTQYF. The CDR3 region has the DNA TGTGCCAGCAGTTTCCATATAGCGGGAGGCGGAACGCAGTATTTT.

V usage is TRBV7-3 and J usage is TRBJ2-3, with TRBD2 matching over 12 bases. Germline-derived CDR1 and CDR2 are SGHTA and FQGTGA. The CDR3 totals 17 residues. Losses at the gene ends were 5 bases for V and 1 base for J; bases not matched to a gene: 7. In nucleotides, the CDR3 is TGTGCCAGCAGCCCAGGTCGGACTAGCGGGGGCACAGATACGCAGTATTTT. Protein product: CASSPGRTSGGTDTQYF.

The chain uses TRBV5-1 and TRBJ2-2, with 8 bases lining up with TRBD1. J lost 2 bases, V lost 4 bases, and 7 bases had no gene match. The CDR3 spans 16 residues. Per the germline V gene, CDR1 is SGHRS and CDR2 is YFSETQ. CDR3 loop: CASSPVGQGNTGELFF. DNA for the CDR3: TGCGCCAGCAGCCCGGTAGGACAGGGAAACACCGGGGAGCTGTTTTTT.

This clone was seen only once. The V call is TRBV9, the J call TRBJ1-6, with no clear D. CDR3 length: 16 residues. Trimming stripped 0 bases from V and 10 bases from J, with 17 bases between. CDR1 is SGDLS and CDR2 is YYNGEE in the germline V gene. The CDR3 nucleotides read TGTGCCAGCAGCGTAGCTACCACAGTTAGAAACTCACCCCTCCACTTT. Its translation: CASSVATTVRNSPLHF.

This clone was detected once. The genes are TRBV27 and TRBJ2-7; 7 bases line up with TRBD1. This CDR3 contains 13 residues. The V segment lost 2 bases and the J segment 5 bases; nucleotides outside the gene matches: 3. In germline, CDR1 is MNHEY, CDR2 SMNVEV (reference sequence). The CDR3 sequence is CASSLDRVNEQYF. For the CDR3, the DNA is TGTGCCAGCAGTTTAGACAGGGTCAACGAGCAGTACTTC.

The chain is built from TRBV5-1 and TRBJ1-6; 8 nucleotides line up with TRBD1. The CDR3 covers 16 residues. The V gene's germline CDR1 is SGHRS and CDR2 YFSETQ. V lost 4 bases to trimming and J lost 8 bases; unmatched junction nucleotides: 11. For the CDR3, the DNA is TGCGCCAGCAGCCTGGACAGGGCGGGAGGCCATTCACCCCTCCACTTT. Protein: CASSLDRAGGHSPLHF.

The chain has TRBV11-2 and TRBJ1-1, with 9 bases lining up with TRBD1. CDR1 and CDR2 (germline): SGHAT, FQNNGV. V lost 3 bases and J lost 5; bases outside the gene matches: 7. The CDR3 runs to 15 residues. CDR3 protein: CASSFRTGEWTEAFF. CDR3 nucleotides: TGTGCCAGCAGCTTCCGGACAGGGGAATGGACTGAAGCTTTCTTT.

The DNA of the CDR3 is TGTGCCAGTAGTATGGACCCGGCCCGGGTCGGTCGGAGTGGCTACACCTTC. Its protein is CASSMDPARVGRSGYTF. The chain uses TRBV19 and TRBJ1-2; unclear D gene. This CDR3 contains 17 residues. V lost 3 bases to trimming and J lost 7 bases, with 24 bases between them. The germline V gene encodes CDR1 LNHDA and CDR2 SQIVND (reference sequence). Full variable domain (remainder filled in from reference TRBV19 and TRBJ1-2): DGGITQSPKYLFRKEGQNVTLSCEQNLNHDAMYWYRQDPGQGLRLIYYSQIVNDFQKGDIAEGYSVSREKKESFPLTVTSAQKNPTAFYLCASSMDPARVGRSGYTFGSGTRLTVV.

This sequence joins TRBV7-3 and TRBJ1-2, with D unclear. The CDR3 loop spans 13 amino acids. Trimming left V 0 bases short and J 6 bases short, with 8 bases between. From germline, CDR1 is SGHTA and CDR2 FQGTGA. As DNA, the CDR3 is TGTGCCAGCAGCTTAACGGGTGACCATGGCTACACCTTC. Translating gives CASSLTGDHGYTF.

V gene TRBV20-1 combines with J gene TRBJ2-7, with a weak D call TRBD1 (6 bases). The CDR3 totals 16 residues. Germline V CDR1 and CDR2: DFQATT, SNEGSKA (reference sequence). Trimming cost V 3 bases and J 5 bases, with 23 bases left between them. CDR3 coding DNA: TGCAGTGCTAGTGGTAATGGACAGTTCGGGCCTAACGAGCAGTACTTC. Its translation is CSASGNGQFGPNEQYF.

The chain links TRBV19 to TRBJ2-7, with TRBD2 matching 11 bases. CDR3 length equals 16 residues. CDR1 is LNHDA and CDR2 is SQIVND in the germline V gene (reference sequence). J lost 0 bases, V lost 5 bases, and 6 bases had no gene match. CDR3 nucleotide sequence: TGTGCCAGTAGTTGGGGACTAGCGGCTACCTCCTACGAGCAGTACTTC. Translation gives CASSWGLAATSYEQYF.

V and J are TRBV7-6 and TRBJ2-1; tentatively, D is TRBD1 (5 bases). V was pared by 2 bases and J by 2 bases, with 13 bases between. The germline CDR1 and CDR2 sequences are SGHVS and FNYEAQ. CDR3 size: 16 residues. In DNA form, the CDR3 reads TGTGCCAGCAGCTTATTTTCAGGGCAGGCCTACAATGAGCAGTTCTTC. Its translation is CASSLFSGQAYNEQFF.

J is TRBJ2-7 and V is TRBV7-6, with D possibly matching TRBD1 (8 bases). Germline V gene lookup returns CDR1 SGHVS and CDR2 FNYEAQ. This CDR3 spans 16 amino acids. V was cut by 4 bases and J by 0 bases, with 16 bases left in between. CDR3 coding DNA: TGTGCCAGCAGCTCAGCGGACAGGGAGGGCTCCTACGAGCAGTACTTC. Protein product: CASSSADREGSYEQYF.

This chain uses TRBV2 with TRBJ1-2; 9 nucleotides align to TRBD1. Germline V lookup: CDR1 SNHLY, CDR2 FYNNEI. The CDR3 runs 15 residues. V was clipped by 4 bases and J by 6 bases; unmatched bases: 9. The CDR3 is CASSGPDRGRDGYTF. CDR3 DNA: TGTGCCAGCAGTGGCCCTGACAGGGGGAGGGATGGCTACACCTTC.

This chain joins TRBV29-1 and TRBJ2-2; 7 bases map to TRBD1. The CDR3 contains 13 residues. Trimming cost V 8 bases and J 2 bases; bases outside gene matches: 5. The germline gives CDR1 SQVTM, CDR2 ANQGSEA. CDR3 nucleotide sequence: TGCAGCACCCGACAGGGCAACACCGGGGAGCTGTTTTTT. Translating gives CSTRQGNTGELFF.

J is TRBJ1-1 and V is TRBV27, with D possibly TRBD1 on 5 matching bases. The CDR3 runs to 14 residues. Germline V gene sequence: CDR1 MNHEY, CDR2 SMNVEV (reference sequence). V was shortened by 3 bases and J by 5 bases, with 13 bases between the two germline ends. The CDR3 nucleotides are TGTGCCAGCAGTTTGAATTGGGGCTGGACTGAAGCTTTCTTT. Translated: CASSLNWGWTEAFF.

The chain couples TRBV27 to TRBJ2-7; 8 bases are a match to TRBD2. With 0 bases clipped from V and 3 bases from J, the junction kept 4 bases outside the gene matches. CDR3 length: 15 residues. CDR1 and CDR2 from the germline V gene are MNHEY and SMNVEV (reference sequence). In nucleotides, the CDR3 is TGTGCCAGCAGTTTATCCGGGGGGGCCTTCTACGAGCAGTACTTC. Protein: CASSLSGGAFYEQYF.

J is TRBJ1-4 and V is TRBV13; no clear D. V lost 3 bases, J lost 0 bases, and 8 bases lay in between. This CDR3 is 15 amino acids long. In germline, CDR1 is PRHDT, CDR2 FYEKMQ (reference sequence). The CDR3 sequence is CASSFLGATNEKLFF. The CDR3 DNA reads TGTGCCAGCAGCTTTCTGGGAGCAACTAATGAAAAACTGTTTTTT.

This clone was observed once. The V and J genes are TRBV6-5 and TRBJ2-7; D is perhaps TRBD2 (6 bases). Germline CDR1 and CDR2: MNHEY and SVGAGI. The germline V and J ends were trimmed by 5 bases and 1 base, with 9 bases remaining between them. CDR3 size: 13 residues. Here the CDR3 reads CASSTGLSYEQYF. CDR3 DNA: TGTGCCAGCAGTACTGGACTATCCTACGAGCAGTACTTC.